This T cell receptor (beta chain) was profiled in a study of human T cells and chemical hapten exposure. The time point: patch test 3, about 24 weeks after DPC sensitization. Treatment described: therapeutic diphenylcyclopropenone sensitization with weekly scalp DPC. Overall study findings and caveats: TCRs above 1 in 1000 frequency did not change with DPC sensitization. It should be noted that donors had alopecia, so their immune response may differ from healthy people's.

Unique molecular identifiers were attached to individual cDNA molecules during library preparation. In TCRdb, the RACE reads were re-called with MiXCR into one record per CDR3 protein. The data contain tens of thousands of distinct CDR3 sequences, around 12% of them singletons. The length of the CDR3 is 16 residues. Germline V gene data show CDR1 as SGHVS and CDR2 as FNYEAQ. With 4 bases clipped from V and 6 bases from J, the junction kept 9 bases outside the gene matches. Concerning this clonotype: Its antigen remains unidentified.

The TCR was taken from a young man with alopecia areata. Some clones in this sample may be carry-over from other donors' samples. Sample: whole blood, taken in connection with sensitization to the hapten diphenylcyclopropenone (DPC). The chain has TRBV7-6 and TRBJ2-2, with 9 bases lining up with TRBD1. CDR3 residues: CASSSWGDRVAGELFF. CDR3 in DNA: TGTGCCAGCAGCTCCTGGGGGGACAGGGTGGCCGGGGAGCTGTTTTTT.